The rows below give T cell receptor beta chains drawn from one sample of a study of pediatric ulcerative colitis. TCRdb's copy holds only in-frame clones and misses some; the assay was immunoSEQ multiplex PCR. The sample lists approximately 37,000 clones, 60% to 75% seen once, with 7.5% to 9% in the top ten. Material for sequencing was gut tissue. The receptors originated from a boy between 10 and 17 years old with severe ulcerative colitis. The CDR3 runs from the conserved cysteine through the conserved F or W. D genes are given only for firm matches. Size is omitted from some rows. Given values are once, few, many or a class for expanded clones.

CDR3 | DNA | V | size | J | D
CASSLESAINEQFF | TGTGCCAGCAGCTTGGAATCAGCGATTAATGAGCAGTTCTTC | TRBV5-4 | NA | TRBJ2-1 | NA
CASSLKLSGAVEQFF | TGTGCCAGCAGTCTTAAGCTCAGCGGGGCGGTTGAGCAGTTCTTC | TRBV28 | NA | TRBJ2-1 | TRBD2
CASSRRGAIGDTQYF | TGTGCCAGCAGTCGCCGAGGGGCTATCGGAGATACGCAGTATTTT | TRBV27 | NA | TRBJ2-3 | NA
CASSIRQKNTEAFF | TGTGCCAGTAGTATACGACAGAAGAACACTGAAGCTTTCTTT | TRBV19 | NA | TRBJ1-1 | NA
CASSPGTSIAGGYTF | TGTGCCAGCAGCCCAGGGACCTCCATAGCGGGTGGCTACACCTTC | TRBV5-4 | NA | TRBJ1-2 | NA
CASSAWGADTQYF | TGTGCCAGCAGCGCGTGGGGGGCAGATACGCAGTATTTT | TRBV7-6 | NA | TRBJ2-3 | NA
CASSLQVDNSPLHF | TGTGCCAGCAGTTTACAAGTAGATAATTCACCCCTCCACTTT | TRBV27 | NA | TRBJ1-6 | NA
CASSPQTAGQAIYGYTF | TGTGCCAGCTCACCACAAACCGCCGGACAGGCCATCTATGGCTACACCTTC | TRBV18 | NA | TRBJ1-2 | TRBD1
CASSLIRGATGELFF | TGTGCCAGCAGTTTAATCAGGGGAGCCACCGGGGAGCTGTTTTTT | TRBV28 | NA | TRBJ2-2 | NA
CASSPDGDVEGYTF | TGCGCCAGCAGCCCTGACGGGGACGTTGAAGGCTACACCTTC | TRBV5-1 | NA | TRBJ1-2 | NA
CASSPGQSKETQYF | TGTGCCAGCAGCCCGGGACAGTCAAAAGAGACCCAGTACTTC | TRBV11-2 | NA | TRBJ2-5 | TRBD1
CASSTRTDHGYTF | TGTGCCAGCTCAACTCGGACCGATCATGGCTACACCTTC | TRBV18 | NA | TRBJ1-2 | NA
CASSVGPHGGQETQYF | TGTGCCAGCAGCGTAGGTCCCCACGGGGGCCAAGAGACCCAGTACTTC | TRBV9 | NA | TRBJ2-5 | NA
CAIRSTNTGELFF | TGTGCCATCAGATCAACGAACACCGGGGAGCTGTTTTTT | TRBV10-3 | NA | TRBJ2-2 | NA
CASSTTGGYYEQYF | TGTGCCAGCAGCACGACAGGGGGGTACTACGAGCAGTACTTC | TRBV5-6 | NA | TRBJ2-7 | TRBD1
CASSHGRSEYQETQYF | TGTGCCAGCAGCCACGGGAGGTCAGAGTACCAAGAGACCCAGTACTTC | TRBV7-9 | NA | TRBJ2-5 | TRBD2
CASSYGTGTGLTEAFF | TGTGCCAGCAGTTACGGAACCGGGACGGGACTCACTGAAGCTTTCTTT | TRBV6-5 | once | TRBJ1-1 | NA
CASSSRPGQGGETQYF | TGTGCCAGCAGTTCCCGCCCGGGACAGGGCGGAGAGACCCAGTACTTC | TRBV2 | NA | TRBJ2-5 | TRBD1
CASSQALDRRQPQHF | TGCGCCAGCAGCCAAGCGTTGGACAGGAGGCAGCCCCAGCATTTT | TRBV4-1 | NA | TRBJ1-5 | TRBD1
CASSSPRAYGYTF | TGTGCCAGCAGCTCCCCCAGGGCCTATGGCTACACCTTC | TRBV5-4 | few | TRBJ1-2 | NA
CSVEGLNTEAFF | TGCAGCGTTGAAGGCTTGAACACTGAAGCTTTCTTT | TRBV29-1 | once | TRBJ1-1 | NA
CASNRGETQYF | TGCGCCAGCAACAGGGGGGAGACCCAGTACTTC | TRBV5-1 | NA | TRBJ2-5 | TRBD1
CASSPRTEASYGYTF | TGCGCCAGCAGCCCCCGGACAGAGGCGTCCTATGGCTACACCTTC | TRBV5-1 | medium-sized | TRBJ1-2 | NA
CASSDSGVNYGYTF | TGTGCCAGCAGTGATTCGGGGGTTAACTATGGCTACACCTTC | TRBV2 | NA | TRBJ1-2 | NA
CASSLLGLSTGELFF | TGTGCCAGCAGCTTACTGGGACTCAGCACCGGGGAGCTGTTTTTT | TRBV7-6 | few | TRBJ2-2 | NA
CASSVVGPDTQYF | TGTGCCAGCAGTGTAGTGGGCCCAGATACGCAGTATTTT | TRBV2 | NA | TRBJ2-3 | NA
CASSGWDRANYGYTF | TGCGCCAGCAGTGGTTGGGACAGGGCTAACTATGGCTACACCTTC | TRBV10-1 | few | TRBJ1-2 | TRBD1
CASSQEPVRDGEAFF | TGCGCCAGCAGCCAAGAGCCCGTCCGGGACGGTGAAGCTTTCTTT | TRBV4-1 | NA | TRBJ1-1 | NA
CASSIGGELVPEKLFF | TGTGCCAGCAGCATCGGCGGTGAGCTCGTCCCAGAAAAACTGTTTTTT | TRBV5-4 | few | TRBJ1-4 | NA
CASSHGQGALMGYEQYF | TGTGCCAGCAGTCATGGACAGGGAGCGCTAATGGGCTACGAGCAGTACTTC | TRBV5-6 | NA | TRBJ2-7 | TRBD1
CASSDLVSYGYTF | TGTGCCAGCAGTGATTTGGTTAGCTATGGCTACACCTTC | TRBV6-1 | NA | TRBJ1-2 | NA
CASSLSLASTDTQYF | TGCGCCAGCAGCTTGAGTCTAGCTAGCACAGATACGCAGTATTTT | TRBV5-1 | NA | TRBJ2-3 | NA
CASSEGANGNQPQHF | TGTGCCAGCAGTGAGGGGGCGAACGGCAATCAGCCCCAGCATTTT | TRBV6-1 | NA | TRBJ1-5 | NA
CASSQGEGAIDTQYF | TGCGCCAGCAGCCAAGGGGAGGGCGCGATAGATACGCAGTATTTT | TRBV4-1 | NA | TRBJ2-3 | TRBD2
CASSFGINTEAFF | TGTGCCAGCAGTTTCGGAATTAACACTGAAGCTTTCTTT | TRBV6-5 | NA | TRBJ1-1 | NA
CASSLDLNQPQHF | TGTGCCAGCAGCTTGGATTTAAATCAGCCCCAGCATTTT | TRBV5-4 | NA | TRBJ1-5 | NA
CASSGTSGGASETQYF | TGTGCCAGTAGTGGGACTAGCGGGGGGGCATCAGAGACCCAGTACTTC | TRBV19 | NA | TRBJ2-5 | TRBD2
CASSPGGTGNTIYF | TGTGCCAGCAGCCCGGGGGGTACTGGAAACACCATATATTTT | TRBV5-6 | once | TRBJ1-3 | NA
CSVVSRGSTDTQYF | TGCAGCGTTGTCTCCCGGGGATCCACAGATACGCAGTATTTT | TRBV29-1 | NA | TRBJ2-3 | NA
CASSYRGNFQETQYF | TGTGCCAGCAGTTACAGAGGGAACTTTCAAGAGACCCAGTACTTC | TRBV6-6 | NA | TRBJ2-5 | NA
CASSYWGLFTEAFF | TGTGCCAGCAGTTATTGGGGGCTATTCACTGAAGCTTTCTTT | TRBV6-5 | NA | TRBJ1-1 | NA
CASSQWDRVNEKLFF | TGTGCCAGCAGCCAATGGGACAGGGTGAATGAAAAACTGTTTTTT | TRBV16 | few | TRBJ1-4 | TRBD1
CAGLRQGPNGYTF | TGTGCCGGACTCAGACAGGGGCCGAATGGCTACACCTTC | TRBV2 | NA | TRBJ1-2 | TRBD1
CASSYQTGLLQNEQFF | TGTGCCAGCAGTTACCAGACAGGGCTGCTACAAAATGAGCAGTTCTTC | TRBV2 | NA | TRBJ2-1 | TRBD1
CASSLWGDRADEQYF | TGCGCCAGCAGCTTGTGGGGGGACAGGGCTGACGAGCAGTACTTC | TRBV5-1 | NA | TRBJ2-7 | TRBD1
CSVATLNRPYGYTF | TGCAGCGTTGCCACTCTAAACAGGCCCTATGGCTACACCTTC | TRBV29-1 | NA | TRBJ1-2 | NA
CASSAGTGNEKLFF | TGTGCCAGCAGTGCCGGGACAGGGAATGAAAAACTGTTTTTT | TRBV9 | NA | TRBJ1-4 | TRBD1
CASSSTATNEKLFF | TGTGCCAGCTCGTCGACAGCAACTAATGAAAAACTGTTTTTT | TRBV18 | NA | TRBJ1-4 | NA
CSVEGGAYGYTF | TGCAGCGTTGAAGGGGGGGCGTATGGCTACACCTTC | TRBV29-1 | NA | TRBJ1-2 | NA